This T cell receptor beta chain was identified in a study of control samples from healthy donors and cancer patients. V lost 1 base and J lost 6, with 15 bases in between. The germline gives CDR1 MGHRA, CDR2 YSYEKL. The CDR3 runs 15 residues. Repertoires were generated with immunoSEQ multiplex PCR, while TCRdb's copy carries only in-frame clones and drops some. Among about 140,000 clones, roughly 92% were seen once, and the ten largest hold roughly 10%. Specimen: blood. The chain uses TRBV4-1 and TRBJ1-1; unclear D gene. The clonotype comes from a man between 25 and 39 years old in good health. The CDR3 DNA is TGCGCCAGCAGCCAAGTGGGTTCGTCCCCCCCTGAAGCTTTCTTT. It encodes CASSQVGSSPPEAFF.